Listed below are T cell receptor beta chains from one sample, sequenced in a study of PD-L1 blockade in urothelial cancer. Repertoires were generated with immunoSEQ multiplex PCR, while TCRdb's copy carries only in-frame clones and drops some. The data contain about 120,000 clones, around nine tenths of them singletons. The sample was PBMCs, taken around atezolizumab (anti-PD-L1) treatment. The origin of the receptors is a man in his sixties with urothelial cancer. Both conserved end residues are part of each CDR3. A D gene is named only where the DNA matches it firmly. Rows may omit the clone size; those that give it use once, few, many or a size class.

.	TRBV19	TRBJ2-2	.	CASSPQNTGELFF	TGTGCCAGTAGTCCCCAGAACACCGGGGAGCTGTTTTTT
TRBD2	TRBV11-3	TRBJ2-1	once	CASSSPSGSGGAVPEQFF	TGTGCCAGCAGCTCCCCCTCGGGAAGCGGGGGGGCCGTCCCTGAGCAGTTCTTC
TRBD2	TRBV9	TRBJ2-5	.	CASSVRDGLGETQYF	TGTGCCAGCAGCGTCCGAGACGGACTAGGGGAGACCCAGTACTTC
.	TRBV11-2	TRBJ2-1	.	CASSFSGEQFF	TGTGCCAGCAGTTTTAGCGGAGAGCAGTTCTTC
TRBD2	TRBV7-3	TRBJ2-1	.	CASSLRPGLAGDNEQFF	TGTGCCAGCAGCTTACGCCCGGGACTAGCGGGAGACAATGAGCAGTTCTTC
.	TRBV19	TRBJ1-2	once	CASSIDRGKGIDYGYTF	TGTGCCAGTAGTATAGATCGGGGGAAAGGGATCGACTATGGCTACACCTTC
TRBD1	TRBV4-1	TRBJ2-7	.	CASSIAGQGGYEQYF	TGCGCCAGCAGCATCGCAGGACAGGGGGGCTACGAGCAGTACTTC
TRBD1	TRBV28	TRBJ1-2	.	CASSLWTGDGYGYTF	TGTGCCAGCAGTTTGTGGACAGGGGACGGCTATGGCTACACCTTC
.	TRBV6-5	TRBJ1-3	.	CASRSGGAAGNTIYF	TGTGCCAGCAGGTCGGGGGGAGCAGCCGGAAACACCATATATTTT
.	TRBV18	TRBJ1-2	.	CASSPDLSVYGYTF	TGTGCCAGCTCACCAGACTTAAGTGTTTATGGCTACACCTTC
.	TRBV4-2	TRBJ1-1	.	CASSQDWGGRALEAFF	TGTGCCAGCAGCCAAGATTGGGGGGGTCGGGCACTTGAAGCTTTCTTT
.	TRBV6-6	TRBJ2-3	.	CASSYFPTDTQYF	TGTGCCAGCAGTTACTTCCCAACAGATACGCAGTATTTT
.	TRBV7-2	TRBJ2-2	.	CASSLSGAYTGELFF	TGTGCCAGCAGCTTATCTGGGGCGTACACCGGGGAGCTGTTTTTT
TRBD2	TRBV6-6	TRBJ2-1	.	CASSYGGGGNEQFF	TGTGCCAGCAGTTACGGCGGGGGGGGGAATGAGCAGTTCTTC
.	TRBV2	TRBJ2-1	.	CASSEGLYNEQFF	TGTGCCAGCAGCGAGGGCCTTTACAATGAGCAGTTCTTC
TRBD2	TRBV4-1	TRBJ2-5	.	CASSLTLADLQETQYF	TGCGCCAGCAGTCTGACCCTAGCGGACCTCCAAGAGACCCAGTACTTC